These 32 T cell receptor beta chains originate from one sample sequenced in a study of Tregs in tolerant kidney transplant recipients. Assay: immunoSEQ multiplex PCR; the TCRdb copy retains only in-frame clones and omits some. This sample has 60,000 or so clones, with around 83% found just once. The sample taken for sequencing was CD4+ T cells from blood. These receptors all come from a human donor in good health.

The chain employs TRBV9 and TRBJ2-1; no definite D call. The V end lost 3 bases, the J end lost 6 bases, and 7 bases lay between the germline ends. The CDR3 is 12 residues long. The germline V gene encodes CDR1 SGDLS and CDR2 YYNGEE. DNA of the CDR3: TGTGCCAGCAGCGATAGACGCAATGAGCAGTTCTTC. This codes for CASSDRRNEQFF.

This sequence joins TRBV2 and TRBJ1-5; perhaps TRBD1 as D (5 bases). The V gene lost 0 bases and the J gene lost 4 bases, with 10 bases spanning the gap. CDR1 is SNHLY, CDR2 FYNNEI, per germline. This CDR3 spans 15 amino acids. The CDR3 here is CASSEALRGNQPQHF. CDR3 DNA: TGTGCCAGCAGTGAAGCGCTGCGGGGGAATCAGCCCCAGCATTTT. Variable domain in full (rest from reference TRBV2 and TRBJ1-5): EPEVTQTPSHQVTQMGQEVILRCVPISNHLYFYWYRQILGQKVEFLVSFYNNEISEKSEIFDDQFSVERPDGSNFTLKIRSTKLEDSAMYFCASSEALRGNQPQHFGDGTRLSIL.

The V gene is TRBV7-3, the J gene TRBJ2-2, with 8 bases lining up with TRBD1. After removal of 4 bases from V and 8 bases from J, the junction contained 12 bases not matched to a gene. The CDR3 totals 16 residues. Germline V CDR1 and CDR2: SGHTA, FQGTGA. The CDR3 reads CASSYRGSSSSGELFF. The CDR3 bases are TGTGCCAGCAGCTACAGGGGGTCTTCCTCTAGTGGGGAGCTGTTTTTT. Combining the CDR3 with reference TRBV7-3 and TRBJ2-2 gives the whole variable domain GAGVSQTPSNKVTEKGKYVELRCDPISGHTALYWYRQSLGQGPEFLIYFQGTGAADDSGLPNDRFFAVRPEGSVSTLKIQRTERGDSAVYLCASSYRGSSSSGELFFGEGSRLTVL.

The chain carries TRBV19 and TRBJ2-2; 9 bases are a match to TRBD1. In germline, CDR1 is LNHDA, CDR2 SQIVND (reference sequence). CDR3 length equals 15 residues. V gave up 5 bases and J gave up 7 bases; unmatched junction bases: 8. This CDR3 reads CASSLHRGQGGELFF. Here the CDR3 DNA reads TGTGCCAGTAGTCTACACAGGGGGCAGGGCGGGGAGCTGTTTTTT.

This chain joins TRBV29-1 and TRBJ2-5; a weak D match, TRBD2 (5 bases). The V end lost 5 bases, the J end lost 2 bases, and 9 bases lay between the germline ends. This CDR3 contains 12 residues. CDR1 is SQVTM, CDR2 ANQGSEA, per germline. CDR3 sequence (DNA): TGCAGCGTTTTGGGGAGACAAGAGACCCAGTACTTC. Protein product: CSVLGRQETQYF.

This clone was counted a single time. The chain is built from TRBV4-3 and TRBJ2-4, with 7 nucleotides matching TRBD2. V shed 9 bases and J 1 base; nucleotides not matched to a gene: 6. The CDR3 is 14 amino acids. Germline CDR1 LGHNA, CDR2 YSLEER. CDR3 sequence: CASRGRVAKNIQYF. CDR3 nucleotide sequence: TGCGCCAGTCGTGGGAGGGTTGCCAAAAACATTCAGTACTTC.

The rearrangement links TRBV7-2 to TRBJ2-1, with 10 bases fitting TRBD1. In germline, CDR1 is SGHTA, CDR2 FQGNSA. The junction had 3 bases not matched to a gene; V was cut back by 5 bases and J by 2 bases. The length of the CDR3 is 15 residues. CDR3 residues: CASSRGTGAYNEQFF. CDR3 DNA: TGTGCCAGCAGCAGAGGGACAGGGGCCTACAATGAGCAGTTCTTC. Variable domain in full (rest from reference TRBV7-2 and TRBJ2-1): GAGVSQSPSNKVTEKGKDVELRCDPISGHTALYWYRQSLGQGLEFLIYFQGNSAPDKSGLPSDRFSAERTGGSVSTLTIQRTQQEDSAVYLCASSRGTGAYNEQFFGPGTRLTVL.

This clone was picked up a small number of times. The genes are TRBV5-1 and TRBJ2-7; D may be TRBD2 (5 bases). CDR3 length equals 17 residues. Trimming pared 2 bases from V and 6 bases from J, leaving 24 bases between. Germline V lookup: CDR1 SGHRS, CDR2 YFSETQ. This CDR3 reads CASSLMVLSTSRGEQYF. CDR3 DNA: TGCGCCAGCAGCTTAATGGTCCTGTCCACCAGCCGGGGCGAGCAGTACTTC.

In nucleotides, the CDR3 is TGCGCCAGCAGCCTCCCGACTAGCCGAGGGGCAGATACGCAGTATTTT. Translating it yields CASSLPTSRGADTQYF. V and J are TRBV5-1 and TRBJ2-3; 7 positions match TRBD2. V lost 4 bases, J lost 4 bases, and 12 bases stayed unmatched. CDR1 and CDR2 (germline): SGHRS, YFSETQ. This CDR3 is 16 amino acids long.

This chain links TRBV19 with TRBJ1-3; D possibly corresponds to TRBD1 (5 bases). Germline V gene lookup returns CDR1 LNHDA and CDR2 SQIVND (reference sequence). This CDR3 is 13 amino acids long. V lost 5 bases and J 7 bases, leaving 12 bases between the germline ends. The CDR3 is CASSADIANTIYF. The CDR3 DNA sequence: TGTGCCAGTAGTGCGGACATTGCCAACACCATATATTTT.

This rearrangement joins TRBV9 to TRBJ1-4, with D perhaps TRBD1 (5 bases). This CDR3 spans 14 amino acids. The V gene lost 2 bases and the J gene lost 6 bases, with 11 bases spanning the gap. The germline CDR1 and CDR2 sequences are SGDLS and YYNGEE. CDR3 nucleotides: TGTGCCAGCAGCGTGGGGGGTATCGATGAAAAACTGTTTTTT. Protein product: CASSVGGIDEKLFF.

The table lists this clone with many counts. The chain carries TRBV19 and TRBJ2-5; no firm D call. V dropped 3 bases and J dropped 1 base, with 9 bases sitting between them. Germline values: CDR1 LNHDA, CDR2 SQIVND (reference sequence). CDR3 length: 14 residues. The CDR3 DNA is TGTGCCAGTAGTATTTCACCATTCCAAGAGACCCAGTACTTC. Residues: CASSISPFQETQYF.

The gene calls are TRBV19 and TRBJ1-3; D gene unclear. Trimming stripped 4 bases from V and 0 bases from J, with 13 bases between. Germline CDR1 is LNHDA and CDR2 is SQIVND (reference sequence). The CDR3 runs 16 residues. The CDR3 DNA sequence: TGTGCCAGTAGTAAGGCTACAGTTATCTCTGGAAACACCATATATTTT. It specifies CASSKATVISGNTIYF.

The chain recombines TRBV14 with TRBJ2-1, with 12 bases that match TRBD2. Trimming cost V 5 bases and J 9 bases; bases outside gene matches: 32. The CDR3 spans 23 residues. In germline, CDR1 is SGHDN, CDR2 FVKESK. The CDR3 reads CASSFRQGDSPLHLAGGLGEQFF. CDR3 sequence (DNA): TGTGCCAGCAGCTTCAGACAGGGCGATTCCCCCTTGCATCTAGCGGGAGGGCTCGGTGAGCAGTTCTTC.

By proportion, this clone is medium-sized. DNA for the CDR3: TGTGCCAGTAGCCCCGGGGCGGACGAGCAGTACTTC. Its translation: CASSPGADEQYF. This chain links TRBV19 with TRBJ2-7; D may match TRBD1 or TRBD2 (5 bases each). Germline V lookup: CDR1 LNHDA, CDR2 SQIVND (reference sequence). The CDR3 totals 12 residues. The ends were cut back, 6 bases at V and 5 bases at J, with 11 bases in the middle.

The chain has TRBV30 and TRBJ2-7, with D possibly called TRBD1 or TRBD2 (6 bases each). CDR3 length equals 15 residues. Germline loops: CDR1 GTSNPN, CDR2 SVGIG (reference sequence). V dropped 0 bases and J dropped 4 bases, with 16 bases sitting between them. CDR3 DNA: TGTGCCTGGAGTGTAGAGGTTTGGGGGGCTTACGAGCAGTACTTC. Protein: CAWSVEVWGAYEQYF. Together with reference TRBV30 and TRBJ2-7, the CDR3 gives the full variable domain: SQTIHQWPATLVQPVGSPLSLECTVEGTSNPNLYWYRQAAGRGLQLLFYSVGIGQISSEVPQNLSASRPQDRQFILSSKKLLLSDSGFYLCAWSVEVWGAYEQYFGPGTRLTVT.

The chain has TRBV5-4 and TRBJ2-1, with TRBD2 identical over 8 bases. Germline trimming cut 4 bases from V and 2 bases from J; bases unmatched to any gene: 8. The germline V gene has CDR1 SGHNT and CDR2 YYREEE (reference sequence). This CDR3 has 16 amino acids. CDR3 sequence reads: CASSLGGGLTYNEQFF. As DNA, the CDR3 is TGTGCCAGCAGCCTCGGGGGGGGACTAACCTACAATGAGCAGTTCTTC.

The CDR3 nucleotides read TGTGCTAGTGGTTCGTACCCCGGGCCTAGCGGGAGGGCCGTGCAGTTCTTC. Its protein product is CASGSYPGPSGRAVQFF. This rearrangement joins TRBV12-5 to TRBJ2-1; 12 bases are a match to TRBD2. Trimming at V came to 4 bases and at J to 12 bases, leaving 16 bases not matched to a gene. Germline CDR1 reads LGHNT; CDR2 reads FRNRAP. The CDR3 has 17 residues.

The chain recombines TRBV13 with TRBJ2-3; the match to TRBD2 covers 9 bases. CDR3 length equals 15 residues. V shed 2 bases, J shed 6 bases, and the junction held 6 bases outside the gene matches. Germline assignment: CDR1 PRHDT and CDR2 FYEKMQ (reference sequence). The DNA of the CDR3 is TGTGCCAGCAGCTTAAATGGACTAGCGTTGGATACGCAGTATTTT. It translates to CASSLNGLALDTQYF.

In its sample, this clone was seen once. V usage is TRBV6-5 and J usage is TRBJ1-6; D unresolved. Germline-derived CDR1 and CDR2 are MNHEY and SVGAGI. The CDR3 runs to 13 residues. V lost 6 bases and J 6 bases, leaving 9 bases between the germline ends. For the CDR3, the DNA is TGTGCCAGCAGCTTCGGAAGTAATTCACCCCTCCACTTT. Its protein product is CASSFGSNSPLHF.

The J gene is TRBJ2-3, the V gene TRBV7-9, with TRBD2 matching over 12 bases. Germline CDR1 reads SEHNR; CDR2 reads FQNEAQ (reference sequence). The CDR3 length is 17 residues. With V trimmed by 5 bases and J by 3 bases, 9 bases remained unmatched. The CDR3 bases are TGTGCCAGCAGCGCCACCCTCGGACTAGCGGGGACAGATACGCAGTATTTT. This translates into CASSATLGLAGTDTQYF. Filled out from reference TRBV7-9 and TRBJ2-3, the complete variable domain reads DTGVSQNPRHKITKRGQNVTFRCDPISEHNRLYWYRQTLGQGPEFLTYFQNEAQLEKSRLLSDRFSAERPKGSFSTLEIQRTEQGDSAMYLCASSATLGLAGTDTQYFGPGTRLTVL.

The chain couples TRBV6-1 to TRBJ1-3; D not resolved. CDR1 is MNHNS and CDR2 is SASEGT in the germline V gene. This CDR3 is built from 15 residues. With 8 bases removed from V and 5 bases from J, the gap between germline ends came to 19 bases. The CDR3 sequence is CASSPIGGARNTIYF. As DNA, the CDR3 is TGTGCCAGCTCCCCAATTGGTGGTGCTAGAAACACCATATATTTT.

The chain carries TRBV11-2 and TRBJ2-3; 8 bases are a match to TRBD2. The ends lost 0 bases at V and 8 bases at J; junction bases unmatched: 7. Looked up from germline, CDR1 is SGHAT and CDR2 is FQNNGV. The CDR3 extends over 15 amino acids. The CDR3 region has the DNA TGTGCCAGCAGCTTAGATAAAAGCGGGAGTGTTACGCAGTATTTT. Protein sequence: CASSLDKSGSVTQYF.

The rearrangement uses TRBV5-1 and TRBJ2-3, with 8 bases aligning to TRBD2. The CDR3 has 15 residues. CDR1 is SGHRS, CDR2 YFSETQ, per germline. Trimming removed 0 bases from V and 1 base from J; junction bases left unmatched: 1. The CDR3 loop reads CASSLGSGGTDTQYF. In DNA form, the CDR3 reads TGCGCCAGCAGCTTGGGTAGCGGGGGCACAGATACGCAGTATTTT.

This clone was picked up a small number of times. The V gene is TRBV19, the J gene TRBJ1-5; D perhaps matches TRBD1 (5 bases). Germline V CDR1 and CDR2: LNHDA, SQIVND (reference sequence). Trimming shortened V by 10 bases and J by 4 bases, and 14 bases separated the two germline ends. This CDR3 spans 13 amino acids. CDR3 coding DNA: TGTGCCACCTTGGAGGCAGGGAATCAGCCCCAGCATTTT. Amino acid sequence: CATLEAGNQPQHF. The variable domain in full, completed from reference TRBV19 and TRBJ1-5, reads DGGITQSPKYLFRKEGQNVTLSCEQNLNHDAMYWYRQDPGQGLRLIYYSQIVNDFQKGDIAEGYSVSREKKESFPLTVTSAQKNPTAFYLCATLEAGNQPQHFGDGTRLSIL.

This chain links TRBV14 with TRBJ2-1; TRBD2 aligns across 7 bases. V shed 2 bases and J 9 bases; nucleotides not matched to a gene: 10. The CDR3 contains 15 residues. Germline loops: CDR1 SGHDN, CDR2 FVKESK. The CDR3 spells CASSQSAGVAPEQFF. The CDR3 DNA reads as TGTGCCAGCAGCCAATCGGCGGGAGTCGCGCCTGAGCAGTTCTTC.

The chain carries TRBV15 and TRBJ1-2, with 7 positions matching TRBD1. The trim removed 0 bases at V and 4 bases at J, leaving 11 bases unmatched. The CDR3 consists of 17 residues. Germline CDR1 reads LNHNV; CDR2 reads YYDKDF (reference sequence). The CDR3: CATSRELTTGVSYGYTF. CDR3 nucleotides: TGTGCCACCAGCAGAGAGCTAACTACAGGGGTCTCCTATGGCTACACCTTC.

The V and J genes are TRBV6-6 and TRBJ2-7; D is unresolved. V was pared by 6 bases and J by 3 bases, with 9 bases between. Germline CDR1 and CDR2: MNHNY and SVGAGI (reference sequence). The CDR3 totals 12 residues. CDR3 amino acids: CASSLNSYEQYF. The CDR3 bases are TGTGCCAGCAGCCTCAACAGCTACGAGCAGTACTTC.

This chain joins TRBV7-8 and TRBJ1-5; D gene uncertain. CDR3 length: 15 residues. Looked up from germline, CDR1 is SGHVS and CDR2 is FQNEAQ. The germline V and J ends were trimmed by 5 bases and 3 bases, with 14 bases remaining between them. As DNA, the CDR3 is TGTGCCAGCAGCCCCCTCGGGGTCACCAATCAGCCCCAGCATTTT. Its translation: CASSPLGVTNQPQHF.

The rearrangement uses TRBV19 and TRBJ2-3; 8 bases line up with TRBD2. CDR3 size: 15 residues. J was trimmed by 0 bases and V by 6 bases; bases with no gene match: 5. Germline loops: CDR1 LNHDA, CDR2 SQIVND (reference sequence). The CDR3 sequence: CASSPLAASTDTQYF. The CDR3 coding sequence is TGTGCCAGTAGCCCACTAGCGGCGAGCACAGATACGCAGTATTTT.

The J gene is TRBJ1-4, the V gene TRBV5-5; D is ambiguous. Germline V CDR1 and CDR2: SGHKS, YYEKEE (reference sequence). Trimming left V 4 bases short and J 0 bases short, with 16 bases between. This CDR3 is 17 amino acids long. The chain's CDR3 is CASSPWGSTTTNEKLFF. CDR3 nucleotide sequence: TGTGCCAGCAGCCCGTGGGGATCGACCACAACTAATGAAAAACTGTTTTTT.

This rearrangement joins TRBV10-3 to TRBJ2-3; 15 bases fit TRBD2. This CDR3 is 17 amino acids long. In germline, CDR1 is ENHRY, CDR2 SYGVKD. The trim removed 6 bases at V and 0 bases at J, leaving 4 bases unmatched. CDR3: CAISGLAGGGSTDTQYF. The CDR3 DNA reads TGTGCCATCAGCGGACTAGCGGGAGGGGGTAGCACAGATACGCAGTATTTT.